Shown below are 23 T cell receptor beta chains from a single sample sequenced in a study of blood T cells in healthy people across ages. Through a sample-barcoded 5' primer and a J-beta primer mix, a second PCR was run for roughly 7 to 11 cycles. TCRdb used MiXCR to reprocess the 5' RACE reads, holding one entry per CDR3 protein. The sample lists more than 800,000 distinct CDR3 sequences; 35% to 50% were seen once. The specimen sequenced was blood. The receptor source for this set is a woman aged 55 to 70 in good health.

The chain employs TRBV5-1 and TRBJ2-5, with D possibly matching TRBD2 (5 bases). The ends were cut back, 3 bases at V and 5 bases at J, with 20 bases in the middle. The length of the CDR3 is 16 residues. The V gene's germline CDR1 is SGHRS and CDR2 YFSETQ. CDR3 nucleotides: TGCGCCAGCAGCTGGAGCGCCACTAGTCTCCCCGAGACCCAGTACTTC. This codes for CASSWSATSLPETQYF.

In this sample, this clonotype turned up a few times. CDR3 coding DNA: TGTGCCAGCAGTTACTTCTCTGGGGCCAACGTCCTGACTTTC. Its translation is CASSYFSGANVLTF. The rearrangement joins TRBV6-2 or TRBV6-3 to TRBJ2-6; D not resolved. Deletions cut 1 base from V and 0 bases from J, with 1 base between. This CDR3 contains 14 residues. From germline, CDR1 is MNHEY and CDR2 SVGEGT.

The gene calls are TRBV12-3 or TRBV12-4 and TRBJ2-5, with TRBD2 matching 13 bases. The assigned J gene may be wrong: the sequence end matches TRBJ2-7 better. The CDR3 loop spans 15 amino acids. CDR3 DNA: TGTGCCAGCAGCCCACTAGCGGGAGGGCTCCACGAGCAGTACTTC. It is translated as CASSPLAGGLHEQYF.

V gene TRBV27 combines with J gene TRBJ1-5; the match to TRBD1 covers 7 bases. CDR3 length equals 12 residues. Germline assignment: CDR1 MNHEY and CDR2 SMNVEV (reference sequence). V lost 10 bases to trimming and J lost 6 bases; unmatched junction nucleotides: 6. CDR3 residues: CANVRGIQPQHF. The CDR3 DNA reads TGTGCCAACGTCAGGGGGATTCAGCCCCAGCATTTT.

The rearrangement uses TRBV6-1 and TRBJ1-2; D is uncertain. Germline lookup yields CDR1 MNHNS and CDR2 SASEGT. Trimming removed 10 bases from V and 7 bases from J, with 19 bases in between. The CDR3 length is 13 residues. In DNA form, the CDR3 reads TGTGCCACAGACGCCCGGGATCCATCTGGCTACACCTTC. Translating it yields CATDARDPSGYTF.

This chain links TRBV12-3 or TRBV12-4 with TRBJ2-5, with D possibly TRBD1 on 5 matching bases. Trimming shortened V by 7 bases and J by 11 bases, and 20 bases separated the two germline ends. The CDR3 has 13 residues. In nucleotides, the CDR3 is TGTGCCAGCAACCAACTACCGGACAATGAGCAGTACTTC. Its translation: CASNQLPDNEQYF.

This clonotype appeared a single time. A much larger clone lies a single base off, so this may be a read error. J is TRBJ2-4 and V is TRBV20-1, with 11 bases identical to TRBD2. The last part of the DNA fits TRBJ2-7 better; the J call may be wrong. CDR1 is DFQATT and CDR2 is SNEGSKA in the germline V gene (reference sequence). The CDR3 sequence is 13 residues long. The CDR3 loop reads CSPGLAGGNEQYF. The CDR3 DNA reads as TGCAGTCCTGGACTAGCGGGCGGCAACGAGCAGTACTTC.

V and J are TRBV4-1 and TRBJ2-1; 9 bases are shared with TRBD2. CDR3 length: 16 amino acids. J was trimmed by 3 bases and V by 0 bases; bases with no gene match: 3. Germline CDR1 MGHRA, CDR2 YSYEKL. The CDR3 DNA reads TGCGCCAGCAGCCAAGATAGAGCGGGAGGCTACAATGAGCAGTTCTTC. As protein: CASSQDRAGGYNEQFF.

This clonotype has only one observation. This sequence joins TRBV18 and TRBJ2-1, with D perhaps matching TRBD2 (6 bases). The CDR3 covers 14 residues. Germline loops: CDR1 KGHSH, CDR2 LQKENI. Trimming removed 4 bases at V and 8 bases at J, with 15 bases between. The CDR3 sequence is CASSLELAIDEQFF. In nucleotides, the CDR3 is TGTGCCAGCTCACTGGAACTAGCTATCGATGAGCAGTTCTTC.

This clonotype has ten or more counts. The rearrangement joins TRBV6-2 or TRBV6-3 to TRBJ2-5, with TRBD2 matching over 10 bases. The germline V gene has CDR1 MNHEY and CDR2 SVGEGT. The ends lost 2 bases at V and 5 bases at J; junction bases unmatched: 5. CDR3 length: 15 amino acids. The CDR3 sequence: CASSYTAGGVETQYF. CDR3 coding DNA: TGTGCCAGCAGTTACACAGCGGGAGGGGTGGAGACCCAGTACTTC.

The table lists this clonotype with a few counts. The chain is built from TRBV29-1 and TRBJ2-3, with D tentatively TRBD1 or TRBD2 (6 bases each). V was trimmed by 0 bases and J by 4 bases, leaving 14 bases between them. Germline V gene sequence: CDR1 SQVTM, CDR2 ANQGSEA. This CDR3 is built from 15 residues. CDR3 DNA sequence: TGCAGCGTTGAAGATTCTAGGGGGGACTCAGATACGCAGTATTTT. It encodes CSVEDSRGDSDTQYF.

This clonotype was seen a handful of times. CDR3 in DNA: TGCAGCGTTGGCACCCGATTGGGTTTGGGCACCGGGGAGCTGTTTTTT. This encodes CSVGTRLGLGTGELFF. The J gene is TRBJ2-2, the V gene TRBV29-1; no firm D call. The germline V and J ends were trimmed by 4 bases and 4 bases, with 19 bases remaining between them. The CDR3 has 16 residues. Germline CDR1 and CDR2: SQVTM and ANQGSEA.

Regarding this clonotype: Relative to the germline gene, one junction end is altered; a read error may explain this. The CDR3 region has the DNA TGTGTCATCAGCCAGGCCCTAGCGGGAGTCTCCTACGAGCAGTACTTC. This encodes CVISQALAGVSYEQYF. J is TRBJ2-7 and V is TRBV10-3; 10 bases align to TRBD2. This CDR3 comprises 16 residues. Germline V gene lookup returns CDR1 ENHRY and CDR2 SYGVKD.

The gene calls are TRBV6-6 and TRBJ1-1; D might be TRBD1 (5 bases). The CDR3 consists of 11 residues. Germline V gene data show CDR1 as MNHNY and CDR2 as SVGAGI (reference sequence). The germline V and J ends were trimmed by 4 bases and 7 bases, with 7 bases remaining between them. The CDR3, as DNA: TGTGCCAGCAGTTGGGGGGATGAAGCTTTCTTT. It encodes CASSWGDEAFF.

This chain connects TRBV29-1 to TRBJ2-7; D unresolved. Between the trimmed V and J ends, which lost 4 bases and 1 base, there was a span of 8 bases. This CDR3 is built from 12 residues. The V gene's germline CDR1 is SQVTM and CDR2 ANQGSEA. CDR3 amino acids: CSVVYSSYEQYF. In DNA, the CDR3 is TGCAGCGTTGTTTACAGTTCCTACGAGCAGTACTTC.

In this sample, this clonotype turned up a few times. The junction shows a germline mismatch at one end, possibly a read error. The rearrangement links TRBV9 to TRBJ2-7, with TRBD2 matching 10 bases. This CDR3 has 15 amino acids. Looked up from germline, CDR1 is SGDLS and CDR2 is YYNGEE. As DNA, the CDR3 is TGTGCCAGCAGTGTAGCGGGAGGTCTCTCCTACGAGCAGTACTTC. Translation: CASSVAGGLSYEQYF. Supplemented by reference TRBV9 and TRBJ2-7, the full variable domain reads DSGVTQTPKHLITATGQRVTLRCSPRSGDLSVYWYQQSLDQGLQFLIQYYNGEERAKGNILERFSAQQFPDLHSELNLSSLELGDSALYFCASSVAGGLSYEQYFGPGTRLTVT.

The rearrangement uses TRBV27 and TRBJ1-6; weak D call: TRBD1 (5 bases). Germline lookup yields CDR1 MNHEY and CDR2 SMNVEV (reference sequence). Between the trimmed V and J ends, which lost 4 bases and 7 bases, there was a span of 11 bases. CDR3 length equals 14 residues. The CDR3 loop is CASSWAGSNSPLHF. CDR3 bases: TGTGCCAGCAGTTGGGCAGGGAGCAATTCACCCCTCCACTTT.

This rearrangement joins TRBV9 to TRBJ1-2, with 9 positions matching TRBD1. Per germline, CDR1 SGDLS and CDR2 YYNGEE. The junction had 10 bases not matched to a gene; V was cut back by 0 bases and J by 4 bases. The CDR3 is 17 amino acids. The CDR3 loop reads CASSVGVGDRVGYGYTF. CDR3 DNA: TGTGCCAGCAGCGTAGGGGTCGGGGACAGGGTTGGCTATGGCTACACCTTC.

CDR3 in DNA: TGTGCCAGCAGTTTGCATTCCCTTTATAATGAGCAGTTCTTC. Amino acids: CASSLHSLYNEQFF. The chain joins TRBV6-7 to TRBJ2-1; D uncertain. TRBV6-7 carries the ORF label, with uncertain function. The CDR3 runs to 14 residues. V dropped 4 bases and J dropped 7 bases, with 14 bases sitting between them.

Many counts were recorded for this clonotype. The chain carries TRBV12-3 or TRBV12-4 and TRBJ2-1; TRBD2 matches 10 bases. With 2 bases clipped from V and 4 bases from J, the junction kept 11 bases outside the gene matches. The CDR3 contains 18 residues. The CDR3 region is CASSLKLAGVGSYNEQFF. The CDR3 region has the DNA TGTGCCAGCAGTTTAAAGCTAGCGGGAGTAGGTTCTTACAATGAGCAGTTCTTC.

This rearrangement joins TRBV14 to TRBJ2-1; 8 positions match TRBD2. V was clipped by 6 bases and J by 0 bases; unmatched bases: 16. The CDR3 has 19 amino acids. CDR1 and CDR2 (germline): SGHDN, FVKESK. In DNA form, the CDR3 reads TGTGCCAGCAGGCTAATATCCGAGGAGAGCGGGAGCTCCTACAATGAGCAGTTCTTC. As protein: CASRLISEESGSSYNEQFF.

This rearrangement joins TRBV29-1 to TRBJ2-7, with unresolved D. The V gene's germline CDR1 is SQVTM and CDR2 ANQGSEA. V was clipped by 6 bases and J by 1 base, with 7 bases between them. This CDR3 is 11 amino acids long. The CDR3 nucleotides read TGCAGCGTCTCAAAGTCCTACGAGCAGTACTTC. Translated: CSVSKSYEQYF.

This clonotype was detected a few times. The chain employs TRBV21-1 and TRBJ2-7; the DNA was not used to check the table's D call, TRBD1. TRBV21-1 is noted as a pseudogene. CDR3 length equals 13 residues. The chain's CDR3 is CASSPHRSYEQYF. The CDR3 region has the DNA TGTGCCAGCAGCCCCCACAGGAGCTACGAGCAGTACTTC.